The sample holds one count of the clone carrying this TCR beta chain. This entry is derived from a study of cytomegalovirus exposure and HLA in healthy donors. TCRdb's table, derived via immunoSEQ multiplex PCR, lists solely in-frame clones and lacks some. In the table there are about 280,000 clones, roughly 85% of which are singletons. Germline V gives CDR1 LNHNV, CDR2 YYDKDF (reference sequence). This CDR3 spans 17 amino acids. V was pared by 0 bases and J by 2 bases, with 11 bases between. The TCR comes from a woman aged 18-29 years in good health and CMV-seronegative. Material for sequencing was PBMCs. The gene calls are TRBV15 and TRBJ1-6; D gene unclear. The CDR3 spells CATSRDNGVTYNSPLHF. CDR3 nucleotide sequence: TGTGCCACCAGCAGAGATAACGGGGTCACCTATAATTCACCCCTCCACTTT.